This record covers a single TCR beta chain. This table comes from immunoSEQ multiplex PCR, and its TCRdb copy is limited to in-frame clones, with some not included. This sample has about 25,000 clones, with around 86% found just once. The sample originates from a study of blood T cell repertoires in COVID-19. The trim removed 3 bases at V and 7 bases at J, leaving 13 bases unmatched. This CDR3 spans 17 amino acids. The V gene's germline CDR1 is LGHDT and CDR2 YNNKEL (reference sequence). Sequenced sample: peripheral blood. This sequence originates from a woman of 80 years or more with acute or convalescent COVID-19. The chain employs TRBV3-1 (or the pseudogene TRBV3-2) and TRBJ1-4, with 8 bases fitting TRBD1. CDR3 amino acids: CASSHSPPGGGFEKLFF. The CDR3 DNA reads TGTGCCAGCAGCCATTCTCCCCCAGGGGGCGGTTTTGAAAAACTGTTTTTT.